Following are 10 T cell receptor beta chains from one sample sequenced in a study of CD8 T cells in ankylosing spondylitis. The antigens of these receptors remain unknown. MiXCR was run by TCRdb on the 5' RACE reads, yielding one entry per CDR3 protein. The table has roughly 470,000 distinct CDR3 sequences, roughly 26% seen once. Study observations and caveats: A motif in TCR beta, a set of eight highly homologous variants, appeared characteristic of ankylosing spondylitis blood.

Sequencing was carried out using blood, either unsorted or a sorted T cell fraction (not recorded which). The receptors here all came from a male donor with ankylosing spondylitis.

This clonotype was observed a handful of times. This chain joins TRBV20-1 and TRBJ2-1; 13 bases are a match to TRBD2. The germline CDR1 and CDR2 sequences are DFQATT and SNEGSKA (reference sequence). V lost 5 bases and J lost 8; bases outside the gene matches: 9. The CDR3 sequence is 15 residues long. CDR3 protein: CSARPPGLAGYEQFF. The DNA of the CDR3 is TGCAGTGCTCGACCCCCGGGACTAGCGGGATATGAGCAGTTCTTC.

J is TRBJ2-1 and V is TRBV10-3; 7 nucleotides match TRBD2. The J segment lost 6 bases and the V segment lost 3 bases, leaving 8 bases of the junction unmatched. The CDR3 has 15 residues. Germline-derived CDR1 and CDR2 are ENHRY and SYGVKD. The CDR3 coding sequence is TGTGCCATCAGTGATTCAATGACTAGCAGCAATGAGCAGTTCTTC. Its translation is CAISDSMTSSNEQFF.

The gene calls are TRBV29-1 and TRBJ1-1; the D gene is possibly TRBD1 (5 bases). The V end lost 0 bases, the J end lost 8 bases, and 10 bases lay between the germline ends. From germline, CDR1 is SQVTM and CDR2 ANQGSEA. CDR3 length: 12 amino acids. The CDR3 protein is CSVEDRGSEAFF. The CDR3 coding sequence is TGCAGCGTTGAAGATCGGGGCTCGGAAGCTTTCTTT.

This clonotype was counted between two and nine times. The chain carries TRBV29-1 and TRBJ2-5; 13 bases fit TRBD2. CDR3 length equals 14 residues. J gave up 4 bases and V 6 bases, and 5 bases lay outside the gene matches. Germline loops: CDR1 SQVTM, CDR2 ANQGSEA. As DNA, the CDR3 is TGCAGCGTCCGAGGGACTAGCGGGACAGAGACCCAGTACTTC. This codes for CSVRGTSGTETQYF.

This chain connects TRBV5-8 to TRBJ2-1; D not certain. V lost 5 bases, J lost 6 bases, and 21 bases lay in between. CDR1 and CDR2 from the germline V gene are SGHTS and YDEGEE. The CDR3 is made up of 16 amino acids. The CDR3 DNA reads as TGTGCCAGCAGTCGATGGACCCCGGAGTTGTTCAATGAGCAGTTCTTC. This codes for CASSRWTPELFNEQFF.

The chain recombines TRBV7-9 with TRBJ2-1; D might be TRBD2 (6 bases). This CDR3 has 14 amino acids. Trimming removed 9 bases from V and 1 base from J, with 13 bases in between. Germline V gives CDR1 SEHNR, CDR2 FQNEAQ (reference sequence). The CDR3 nucleotides read TGTGCCAGTACCGGGAGACCTTCCTACAATGAGCAGTTCTTC. Translating it yields CASTGRPSYNEQFF.

This chain connects TRBV5-1 to TRBJ2-7; tentatively, D is TRBD1 (6 bases). The CDR3 contains 13 residues. Trimming left V 4 bases short and J 6 bases short, with 14 bases between. Germline CDR1 and CDR2: SGHRS and YFSETQ. CDR3: CASSTNRDSEQYV. CDR3 nucleotide sequence: TGCGCCAGCAGCACGAACAGGGATAGCGAGCAGTACGTC.

J is TRBJ2-4 and V is TRBV27; TRBD2 matches 12 bases. This CDR3 has 17 residues. The V segment lost 5 bases and the J segment 1 base; nucleotides outside the gene matches: 6. From germline, CDR1 is MNHEY and CDR2 SMNVEV (reference sequence). CDR3 region: CASSAWTSGKAKNIQYF. The CDR3 coding sequence is TGTGCCAGCAGTGCATGGACTAGCGGGAAGGCCAAAAACATTCAGTACTTC.

This clonotype has a handful of counts. The V and J genes are TRBV3-1 and TRBJ2-2; D is unresolved. In germline, CDR1 is LGHDT, CDR2 YNNKEL (reference sequence). The CDR3 totals 14 residues. V dropped 2 bases and J dropped 6 bases, with 10 bases sitting between them. For the CDR3, the DNA is TGTGCCAGCAGCCAACTCCTGAGACCCGGGGAGCTGTTTTTT. Translating it yields CASSQLLRPGELFF.

The J gene is TRBJ2-2, the V gene TRBV6-5, with 7 nucleotides matching TRBD1. The trim removed 3 bases at V and 5 bases at J, leaving 6 bases unmatched. Germline CDR1 and CDR2: MNHEY and SVGAGI. The CDR3 runs 15 residues. CDR3 loop: CASSYDGTETGELFF. CDR3 DNA sequence: TGTGCCAGCAGTTATGATGGGACAGAAACCGGGGAGCTGTTTTTT.